The clone carrying this T cell receptor beta chain has at least ten counts. The antigen remains undetermined. The sample is drawn from a study of human T cells and chemical hapten exposure. In the study overall: Minor pooled library volume differences mainly drove per-sample TCR yield variation. Overall study results and limits: After DPC sensitization, TCRs above 1 in 1000 frequency showed no change.

Time point noted: healthy volunteer bleed at 6 weeks. Researchers extracted total RNA from unfractionated whole blood. What the library attached to individual cDNA molecules were unique molecular identifiers. Authors' processing steps: Individual samples carried between roughly 23,224 and 700,000 TCRs, with roughly 96,000 as the median. Via MiXCR, TCRdb re-called the RACE reads, giving one row per CDR3 protein. These V and J calls originate from TCRdb's pipeline instead of the authors' own analysis. The sample lists around 35,000 distinct CDR3 sequences, approximately 5.5% seen once, with about 13% in the top ten. CDR1 LGHDT and CDR2 YNNKEL come from the germline V gene (reference sequence). The V end was cut by 5 bases, the J end by 4 bases, with 14 bases between. The CDR3 totals 14 residues.

This rearrangement joins TRBV3-1 to TRBJ2-5; D is tentatively TRBD1 or TRBD2 (5 bases each). This TCR came from a human donor in good health. Some clones in this sample may be carry-over from other donors' samples. The sequenced sample consisted of whole blood. The CDR3 region has the DNA TGTGCCAGCAGCTTAATCCCGGGGCCAGAGACCCAGTACTTC. This translates into CASSLIPGPETQYF.